The clone carrying this T cell receptor (beta chain) was seen only a few times. Antigen unknown. The source of the sample is a study of blood T cells in healthy people across ages. Study conclusions and caveats: The long-lived group displayed more naive CD4+ cells, plus higher diversity, than the aged donors did.

Trimming took off 7 bases at V and 3 bases at J, with 6 bases between the two ends. The CDR3 sequence is 11 residues long. Per germline, CDR1 MNHEY and CDR2 SVGEGT. Peripheral blood was drawn, roughly 10 milliliters per donor. The second PCR ran about 6 to 11 cycles with a sample-barcoded 5' primer and J-beta primers. Individual samples furnished no less than 2.5 million CDR3-containing paired-end reads apiece. Using its own MiXCR run on the 5' RACE reads, TCRdb lists one record per CDR3 protein. Of about 1.1 million distinct CDR3 sequences detected, 35% to 40% appear once; the ten largest clones hold under 15%.

The chain has TRBV6-2 or TRBV6-3 and TRBJ1-2; unclear D gene. Sequenced sample: blood. The receptor was derived from a man aged 18 to 30 in good health. CDR3 sequence reads: CASMAHYGYTF. The CDR3 nucleotides are TGTGCCAGCATGGCTCACTATGGCTACACCTTC.